The TCR beta chain under discussion was sequenced for a study of control samples from healthy donors and cancer patients. Clones were sequenced by immunoSEQ multiplex PCR, and TCRdb holds only the in-frame ones, with some missing. The sample carries fewer than 200,000 clones, around 91% recorded once. Sequenced material: blood. The TCR was taken from a woman between 50 and 59 years old in good health.

In DNA, the CDR3 is TGTGCCAGCATCCAGGGGACAGGGTTTATCTACGGCTACACCTTC. It is translated as CASIQGTGFIYGYTF. The V and J genes are TRBV6-5 and TRBJ1-2; 9 bases line up with TRBD1. This CDR3 spans 15 amino acids. V dropped 7 bases and J dropped 8; count of bases not matched to a gene: 14. Germline values: CDR1 MNHEY, CDR2 SVGAGI.